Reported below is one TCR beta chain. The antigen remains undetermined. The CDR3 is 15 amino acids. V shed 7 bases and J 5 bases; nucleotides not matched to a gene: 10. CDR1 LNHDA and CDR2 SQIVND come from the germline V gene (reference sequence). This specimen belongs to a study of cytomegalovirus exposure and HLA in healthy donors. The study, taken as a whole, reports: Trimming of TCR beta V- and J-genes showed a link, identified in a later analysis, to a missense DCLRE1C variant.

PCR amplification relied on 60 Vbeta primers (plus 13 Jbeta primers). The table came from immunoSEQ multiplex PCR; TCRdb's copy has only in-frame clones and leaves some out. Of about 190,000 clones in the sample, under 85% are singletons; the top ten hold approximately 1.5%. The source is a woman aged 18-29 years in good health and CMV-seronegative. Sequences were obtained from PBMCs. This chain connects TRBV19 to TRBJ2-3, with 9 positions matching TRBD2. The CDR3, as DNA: TGTGCCAGTAAGCCGTCGGGACTAGCATTAGATACGCAGTATTTT. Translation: CASKPSGLALDTQYF.